This T cell receptor beta chain is from a study of OX40 agonist ivuxolimab in advanced cancers. Study summary: Of the participants, approximately 44% had some prior anti-PD-1, anti-PD-L1 or anti-CTLA-4 therapy, which was allowed. Three patients responded partially, comprising one with hepatocellular carcinoma and two with cutaneous melanoma.

Repertoires were generated with immunoSEQ multiplex PCR, while TCRdb's copy carries only in-frame clones and drops some. The profile covers roughly 7,000 clones, with roughly 69% appearing a single time and roughly 18% taken by the ten largest. Turning to this clone: What it binds is not known.

Findings and limits, study-wide: Partly responding patients at 0.1-3.0 mg/kg showed some of the smallest clonal expansion.

Trimming left V 5 bases short and J 4 bases short, with 7 bases between. CDR3 length: 11 amino acids. The germline V gene encodes CDR1 GTSNPN and CDR2 SVGIG (reference sequence). The sample was CD4+ or CD8+ T cells sorted from blood, taken in a trial of the OX40 agonist ivuxolimab. This sequence joins TRBV30 and TRBJ2-3, with no clear D. The receptor's source is an adult with an advanced solid tumor such as melanoma, head and neck, liver or kidney cancer. The CDR3: CAWGEADTQYF. The CDR3 nucleotides read TGTGCCTGGGGAGAGGCAGATACGCAGTATTTT.